This is a list of T cell receptor beta chains from one sample in a study of shared clonotypes between healthy human individuals. Using immunoSEQ multiplex PCR, the repertoire was profiled, and TCRdb retains in-frame clones only, with some absent. The sample holds approximately 1.4 million clones, 95% to 99% seen once. The sequencing sample was made of naive CD4+ T cells sorted from blood. Receptor source: a man aged 30 to 39 in good health. Each CDR3 is given with its conserved first and last residue. Fields, in order: D gene, J gene, clone size, V gene, CDR3 DNA, CDR3 protein. D genes are given only for firm matches. Clone sizes are given selectively: once, few, many, or a class where the clone is expanded.

d_call: TRBD1; j_call: TRBJ2-7; clone_size: once; v_call: TRBV5-1; cdr3_nt: TGCGCCAGCAGCTTTTTTGGACAGGGGGTCCACGAGCAGTACTTC; cdr3_aa: CASSFFGQGVHEQYF
d_call: .; j_call: TRBJ1-2; clone_size: .; v_call: TRBV28; cdr3_nt: TGTGCCAGCAGTTTAGAAGGGTATGGCTACACCTTC; cdr3_aa: CASSLEGYGYTF
d_call: .; j_call: TRBJ2-5; clone_size: .; v_call: TRBV15; cdr3_nt: TGTGCCACCAGCAGGGGGGAGTGGGGAGAGACCCAGTACTTC; cdr3_aa: CATSRGEWGETQYF
d_call: TRBD2; j_call: TRBJ2-3; clone_size: .; v_call: TRBV10-3; cdr3_nt: TGTGCCACGAAGTATATAGCGGGAGCAACAGATACGCAGTATTTT; cdr3_aa: CATKYIAGATDTQYF
d_call: .; j_call: TRBJ2-7; clone_size: .; v_call: TRBV6-6; cdr3_nt: TGTGCCAGCAGGGACCCGTGGGCCTACGAGCAGTACTTC; cdr3_aa: CASRDPWAYEQYF
d_call: .; j_call: TRBJ1-1; clone_size: .; v_call: TRBV10-1; cdr3_nt: TGCGCCAGCAGTGAGTCGCAGGGGAACACTGAAGCTTTCTTT; cdr3_aa: CASSESQGNTEAFF
d_call: TRBD1; j_call: TRBJ1-1; clone_size: .; v_call: TRBV11-2; cdr3_nt: TGTGCCAGCAGCTTCAGGGGGCCCATGAACACTGAAGCTTTCTTT; cdr3_aa: CASSFRGPMNTEAFF
d_call: TRBD1; j_call: TRBJ2-2; clone_size: .; v_call: TRBV7-6; cdr3_nt: TGTGCCAGCAGCTCACAGGACAGGGGGTTCACCGGGGAGCTGTTTTTT; cdr3_aa: CASSSQDRGFTGELFF
d_call: TRBD1; j_call: TRBJ1-4; clone_size: .; v_call: TRBV18; cdr3_nt: TGTGCCAGCTCACCCCGGACAGGGACTAATGAAAAACTGTTTTTT; cdr3_aa: CASSPRTGTNEKLFF
d_call: .; j_call: TRBJ1-4; clone_size: once; v_call: TRBV4-1; cdr3_nt: TGCGCCAGCAGCAATCCCCCGGGGGGCTTTAATGAAAAACTGTTTTTT; cdr3_aa: CASSNPPGGFNEKLFF
d_call: .; j_call: TRBJ1-3; clone_size: .; v_call: TRBV2; cdr3_nt: TGTGCCAGCACCCCACAGGGAACATCTGGAAACACCATATATTTT; cdr3_aa: CASTPQGTSGNTIYF
d_call: .; j_call: TRBJ2-7; clone_size: .; v_call: TRBV10-1; cdr3_nt: TGCGCCAGCAGTGTGGGGACCCCCTCCTACGAGCAGTACTTC; cdr3_aa: CASSVGTPSYEQYF
d_call: TRBD2; j_call: TRBJ2-7; clone_size: .; v_call: TRBV6-1; cdr3_nt: TGTGCCAGCATGGAGAGCGGGAGGGTTGCCGAGCAGTACTTC; cdr3_aa: CASMESGRVAEQYF
d_call: TRBD1; j_call: TRBJ1-1; clone_size: .; v_call: TRBV5-6; cdr3_nt: TGTGCCAGCAGCTTGGCAGGACAGGGGTTGGGATCTGAAGCTTTCTTT; cdr3_aa: CASSLAGQGLGSEAFF
d_call: .; j_call: TRBJ1-3; clone_size: .; v_call: TRBV28; cdr3_nt: TGTGCCAGCAGTCCGTTTCGGGGAACTGGTGGAAACACCATATATTTT; cdr3_aa: CASSPFRGTGGNTIYF
d_call: TRBD2; j_call: TRBJ2-1; clone_size: .; v_call: TRBV5-5; cdr3_nt: TGTGCCAGCAGCTTGCGCCTAGCGGGAGGGCCGTGGGAGCAGTTCTTC; cdr3_aa: CASSLRLAGGPWEQFF
d_call: .; j_call: TRBJ1-1; clone_size: once; v_call: TRBV7-8; cdr3_nt: TGTGCCAGCAGCTCGATCTTCCATTTGAACACTGAAGCTTTCTTT; cdr3_aa: CASSSIFHLNTEAFF
d_call: TRBD1; j_call: TRBJ2-1; clone_size: .; v_call: TRBV7-9; cdr3_nt: TGTGCCAGCAGCCCGTACGGACAGGGGAATTACAATGAGCAGTTCTTC; cdr3_aa: CASSPYGQGNYNEQFF
d_call: .; j_call: TRBJ2-4; clone_size: .; v_call: TRBV5-6; cdr3_nt: TGTGCCAGCAGCTTGGGGGAGGCCCTAGCCAAAAACATTCAGTACTTC; cdr3_aa: CASSLGEALAKNIQYF
d_call: TRBD2; j_call: TRBJ2-1; clone_size: .; v_call: TRBV28; cdr3_nt: TGTGCCAGCAGTCTAGGACTAGCGGGACAGTACAATGAGCAGTTCTTC; cdr3_aa: CASSLGLAGQYNEQFF
d_call: .; j_call: TRBJ2-3; clone_size: .; v_call: TRBV10-3; cdr3_nt: TGTGCCATCAGTGAAAGGGAATGGCAGTATTTT; cdr3_aa: CAISEREWQYF
d_call: .; j_call: TRBJ2-5; clone_size: .; v_call: TRBV7-7; cdr3_nt: TGTGCCAGCAGCTTGGAACCTACAAGGACTAACCAAGAGACCCAGTACTTC; cdr3_aa: CASSLEPTRTNQETQYF
d_call: .; j_call: TRBJ1-3; clone_size: .; v_call: TRBV9; cdr3_nt: TGTGCCAGCAGCGTTTCCCGAAACACCATATATTTT; cdr3_aa: CASSVSRNTIYF
d_call: .; j_call: TRBJ2-7; clone_size: .; v_call: TRBV7-8; cdr3_nt: TGTGCCAGCAGCTTCATAGCGTCGCCCTACGAGCAGTACTTC; cdr3_aa: CASSFIASPYEQYF
d_call: TRBD2; j_call: TRBJ2-1; clone_size: .; v_call: TRBV7-2; cdr3_nt: TGTGCCAGCAGCTCCGATCCGGCTAGCGGTTTAGAGCAGTTCTTC; cdr3_aa: CASSSDPASGLEQFF
d_call: TRBD1; j_call: TRBJ1-5; clone_size: .; v_call: TRBV10-3; cdr3_nt: TGTGCCATCGGTGGGACAGACTATCAGCCCCAGCATTTT; cdr3_aa: CAIGGTDYQPQHF
d_call: TRBD1; j_call: TRBJ2-7; clone_size: .; v_call: TRBV15; cdr3_nt: TGTGCCACCAGCAGAGGTGGGACAGGGACCTACGAGCAGTACTTC; cdr3_aa: CATSRGGTGTYEQYF
d_call: .; j_call: TRBJ1-4; clone_size: .; v_call: TRBV2; cdr3_nt: TGTGCCAGCAGTGTCTACAGGGCTTGGCAGGAAAAACTGTTTTTT; cdr3_aa: CASSVYRAWQEKLFF
d_call: TRBD2; j_call: TRBJ2-6; clone_size: .; v_call: TRBV30; cdr3_nt: TGTGCCCGAATAAGCGCGGGAGTCCACTCTGGGGCCAACGTCCTGACTTTC; cdr3_aa: CARISAGVHSGANVLTF
d_call: .; j_call: TRBJ2-5; clone_size: .; v_call: TRBV5-6; cdr3_nt: TGTGCCAGCAGCTTGGTTACGGCGTACCAAGAGACCCAGTACTTC; cdr3_aa: CASSLVTAYQETQYF
d_call: TRBD1; j_call: TRBJ1-2; clone_size: .; v_call: TRBV6-5; cdr3_nt: TGTGCCAGCAGGGATACAGGGGGGCTAAACTATGGCTACACCTTC; cdr3_aa: CASRDTGGLNYGYTF
d_call: .; j_call: TRBJ1-1; clone_size: .; v_call: TRBV4-3; cdr3_nt: TGCGCCAGCAGCCAAGAACCAGGGAACACTGAAGCTTTCTTT; cdr3_aa: CASSQEPGNTEAFF
d_call: TRBD1; j_call: TRBJ1-5; clone_size: .; v_call: TRBV7-9; cdr3_nt: TGTGCCAGCAGCCCCTACAGGGGGCCCCATCAGCCCCAGCATTTT; cdr3_aa: CASSPYRGPHQPQHF